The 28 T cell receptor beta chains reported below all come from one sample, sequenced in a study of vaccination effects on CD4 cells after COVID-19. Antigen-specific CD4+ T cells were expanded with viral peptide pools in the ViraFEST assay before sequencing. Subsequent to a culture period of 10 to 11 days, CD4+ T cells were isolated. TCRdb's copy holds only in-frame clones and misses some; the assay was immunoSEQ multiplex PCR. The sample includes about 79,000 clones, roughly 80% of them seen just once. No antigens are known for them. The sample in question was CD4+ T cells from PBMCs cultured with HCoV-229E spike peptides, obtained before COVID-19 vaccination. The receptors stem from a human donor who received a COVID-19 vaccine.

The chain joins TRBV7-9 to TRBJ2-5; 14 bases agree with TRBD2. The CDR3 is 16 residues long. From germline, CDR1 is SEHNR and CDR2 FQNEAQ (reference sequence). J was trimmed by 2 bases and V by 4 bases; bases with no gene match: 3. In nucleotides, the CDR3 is TGTGCCAGCAGCTCAGGACTAGCGGGAGGTCAAGAGACCCAGTACTTC. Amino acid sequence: CASSSGLAGGQETQYF.

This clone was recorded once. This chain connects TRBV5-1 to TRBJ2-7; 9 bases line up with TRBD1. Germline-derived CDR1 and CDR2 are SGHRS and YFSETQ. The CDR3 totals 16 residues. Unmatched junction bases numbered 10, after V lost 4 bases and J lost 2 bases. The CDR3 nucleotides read TGCGCCAGCAGCCGGACGAACGGACAGGGGACCTACGAGCAGTACGTC. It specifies CASSRTNGQGTYEQYV.

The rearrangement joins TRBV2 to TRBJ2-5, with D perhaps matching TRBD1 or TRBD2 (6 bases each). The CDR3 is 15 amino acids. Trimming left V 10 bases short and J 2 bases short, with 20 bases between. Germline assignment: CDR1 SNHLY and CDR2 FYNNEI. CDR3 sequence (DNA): TGTGCCAACTTAAAGCAGGGGACTTCGCAAGAGACCCAGTACTTC. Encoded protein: CANLKQGTSQETQYF.

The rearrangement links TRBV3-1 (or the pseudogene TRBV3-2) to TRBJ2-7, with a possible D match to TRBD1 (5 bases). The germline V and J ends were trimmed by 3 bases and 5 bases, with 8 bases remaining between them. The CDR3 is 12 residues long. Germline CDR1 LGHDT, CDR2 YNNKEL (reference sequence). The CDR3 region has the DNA TGTGCCAGCAGCCACCAGGGCCACGAGCAGTACGTC. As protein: CASSHQGHEQYV.

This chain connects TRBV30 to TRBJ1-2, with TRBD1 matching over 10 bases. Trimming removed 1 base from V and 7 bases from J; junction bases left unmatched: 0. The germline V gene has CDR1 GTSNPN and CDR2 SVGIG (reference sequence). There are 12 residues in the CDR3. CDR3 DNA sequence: TGTGCCTGGAGTGGGACAGGGGGTGGCTACACCTTC. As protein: CAWSGTGGGYTF. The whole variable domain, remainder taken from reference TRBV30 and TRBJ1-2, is SQTIHQWPATLVQPVGSPLSLECTVEGTSNPNLYWYRQAAGRGLQLLFYSVGIGQISSEVPQNLSASRPQDRQFILSSKKLLLSDSGFYLCAWSGTGGGYTFGSGTRLTVV.

The CDR3 spells CASSTRETGGEKLFF. The CDR3 DNA reads TGTGCCAGCAGCACCAGGGAAACGGGAGGGGAAAAACTGTTTTTT. The rearrangement links TRBV6-6 to TRBJ1-4, with D perhaps matching TRBD1 (5 bases). The length of the CDR3 is 15 residues. Germline V gene lookup returns CDR1 MNHNY and CDR2 SVGAGI (reference sequence). The V end lost 6 bases, the J end lost 8 bases, and 19 bases lay between the germline ends.

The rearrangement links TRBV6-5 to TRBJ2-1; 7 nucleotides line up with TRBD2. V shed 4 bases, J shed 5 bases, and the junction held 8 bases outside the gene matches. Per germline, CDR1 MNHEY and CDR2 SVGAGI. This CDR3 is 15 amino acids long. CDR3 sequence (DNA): TGTGCCAGCAGTTGGCAACCGGGAGGCAACAATGAGCAGTTCTTC. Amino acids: CASSWQPGGNNEQFF.

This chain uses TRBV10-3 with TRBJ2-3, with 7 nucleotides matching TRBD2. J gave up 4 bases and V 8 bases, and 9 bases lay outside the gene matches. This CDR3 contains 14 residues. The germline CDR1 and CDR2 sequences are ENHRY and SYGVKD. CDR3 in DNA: TGTGCCATCGGTCCAGCGGGGTTAGCAGATACGCAGTATTTT. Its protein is CAIGPAGLADTQYF.

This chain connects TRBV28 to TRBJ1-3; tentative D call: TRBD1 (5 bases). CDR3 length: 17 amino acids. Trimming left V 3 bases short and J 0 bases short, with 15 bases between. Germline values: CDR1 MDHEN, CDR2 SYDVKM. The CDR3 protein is CASSFVGVSLSGNTIYF. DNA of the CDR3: TGTGCCAGCAGTTTTGTAGGGGTCTCTCTCTCTGGAAACACCATATATTTT.

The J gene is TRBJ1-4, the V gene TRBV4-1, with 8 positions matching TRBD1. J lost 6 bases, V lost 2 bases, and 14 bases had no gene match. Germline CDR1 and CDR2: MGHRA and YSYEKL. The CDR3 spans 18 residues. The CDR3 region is CASSQPGQGRSFYEKLFF. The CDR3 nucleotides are TGCGCCAGCAGCCAACCTGGACAGGGAAGATCATTCTATGAAAAACTGTTTTTT.

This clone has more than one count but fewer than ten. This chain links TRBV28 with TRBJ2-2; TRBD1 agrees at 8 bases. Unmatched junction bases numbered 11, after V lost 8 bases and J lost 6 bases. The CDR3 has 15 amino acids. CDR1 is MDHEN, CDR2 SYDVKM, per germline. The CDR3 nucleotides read TGTGCCAGCGGCGGACAGGGATGGCTATCCGGGGAGCTGTTTTTT. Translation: CASGGQGWLSGELFF.

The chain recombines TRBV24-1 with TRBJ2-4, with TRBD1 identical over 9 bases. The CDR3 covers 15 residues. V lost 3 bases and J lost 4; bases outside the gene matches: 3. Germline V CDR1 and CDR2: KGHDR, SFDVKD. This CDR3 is CATSDPGTGKNIQYF. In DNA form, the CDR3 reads TGTGCCACCAGTGATCCCGGGACAGGGAAAAACATTCAGTACTTC.

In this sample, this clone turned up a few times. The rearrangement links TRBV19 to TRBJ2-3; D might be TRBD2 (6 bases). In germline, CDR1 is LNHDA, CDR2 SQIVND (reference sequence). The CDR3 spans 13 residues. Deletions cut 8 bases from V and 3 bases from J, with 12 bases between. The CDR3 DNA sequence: TGTGCCAGTCGACTAGTAGGGACAGATACGCAGTATTTT. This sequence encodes CASRLVGTDTQYF.

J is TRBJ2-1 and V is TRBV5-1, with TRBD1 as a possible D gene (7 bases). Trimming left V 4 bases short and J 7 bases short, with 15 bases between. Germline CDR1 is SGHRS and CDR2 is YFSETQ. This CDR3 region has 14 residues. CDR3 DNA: TGCGCCAGCAGCCCGACGGCAGGGGGGAATGAGCAGTTCTTC. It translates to CASSPTAGGNEQFF.

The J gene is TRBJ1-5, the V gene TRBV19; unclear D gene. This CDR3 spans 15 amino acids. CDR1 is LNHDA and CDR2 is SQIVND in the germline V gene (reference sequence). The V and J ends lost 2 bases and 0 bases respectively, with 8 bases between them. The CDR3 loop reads CASSIWDNSNQPQHF. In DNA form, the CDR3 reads TGTGCCAGTAGTATATGGGATAATAGCAATCAGCCCCAGCATTTT.

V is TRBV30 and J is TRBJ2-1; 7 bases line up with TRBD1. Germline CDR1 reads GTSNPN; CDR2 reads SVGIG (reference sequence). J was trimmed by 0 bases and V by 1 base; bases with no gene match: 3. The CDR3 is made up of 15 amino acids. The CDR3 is CAWSAGQSSYNEQFF. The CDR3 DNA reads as TGTGCCTGGAGTGCGGGACAGAGCTCCTACAATGAGCAGTTCTTC. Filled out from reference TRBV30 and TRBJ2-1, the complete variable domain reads SQTIHQWPATLVQPVGSPLSLECTVEGTSNPNLYWYRQAAGRGLQLLFYSVGIGQISSEVPQNLSASRPQDRQFILSSKKLLLSDSGFYLCAWSAGQSSYNEQFFGPGTRLTVL.

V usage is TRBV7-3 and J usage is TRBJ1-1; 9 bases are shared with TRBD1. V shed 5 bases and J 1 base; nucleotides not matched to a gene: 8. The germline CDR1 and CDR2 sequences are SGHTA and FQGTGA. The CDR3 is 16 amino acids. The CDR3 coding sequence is TGTGCCAGCAGCCCGATCGGGGGACAGGGGAACACTGAAGCTTTCTTT. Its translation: CASSPIGGQGNTEAFF.

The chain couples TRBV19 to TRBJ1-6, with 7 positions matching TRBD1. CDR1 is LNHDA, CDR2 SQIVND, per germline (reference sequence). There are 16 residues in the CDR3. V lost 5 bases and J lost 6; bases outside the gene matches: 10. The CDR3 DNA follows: TGTGCCAGTAGTTCCTCCGGGACAGTGATTAATTCACCCCTCCACTTT. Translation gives CASSSSGTVINSPLHF.

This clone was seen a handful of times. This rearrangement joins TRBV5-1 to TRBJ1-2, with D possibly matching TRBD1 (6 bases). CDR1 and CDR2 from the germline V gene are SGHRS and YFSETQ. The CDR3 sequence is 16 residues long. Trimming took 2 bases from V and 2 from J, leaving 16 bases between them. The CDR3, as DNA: TGCGCCAGCAGCTTAGTGGGGGCAGACCAAAACTATGGCTACACCTTC. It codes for CASSLVGADQNYGYTF. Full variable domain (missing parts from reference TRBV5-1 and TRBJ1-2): KAGVTQTPRYLIKTRGQQVTLSCSPISGHRSVSWYQQTPGQGLQFLFEYFSETQRNKGNFPGRFSGRQFSNSRSEMNVSTLELGDSALYLCASSLVGADQNYGYTFGSGTRLTVV.

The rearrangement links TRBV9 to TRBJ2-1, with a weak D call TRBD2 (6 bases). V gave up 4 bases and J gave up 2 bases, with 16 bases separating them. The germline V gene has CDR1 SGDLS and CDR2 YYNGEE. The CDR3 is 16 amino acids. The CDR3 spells CASSLGQGGPYNEQFF. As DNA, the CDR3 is TGTGCCAGCAGCTTGGGGCAGGGAGGCCCCTACAATGAGCAGTTCTTC.

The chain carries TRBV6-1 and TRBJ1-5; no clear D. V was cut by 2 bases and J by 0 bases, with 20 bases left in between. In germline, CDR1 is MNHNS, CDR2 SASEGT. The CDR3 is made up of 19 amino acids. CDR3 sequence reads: CASSEFPDTPYYSNQPQHF. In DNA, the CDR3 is TGTGCCAGCAGTGAATTTCCCGACACCCCCTACTATAGCAATCAGCCCCAGCATTTT.

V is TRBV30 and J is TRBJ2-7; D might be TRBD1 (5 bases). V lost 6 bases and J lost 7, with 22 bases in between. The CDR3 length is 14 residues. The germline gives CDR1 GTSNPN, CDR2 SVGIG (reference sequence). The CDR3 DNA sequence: TGTGCCTGCTCTGACCACAGGACGTTTCTAGAGCAGTACGTC. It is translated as CACSDHRTFLEQYV.

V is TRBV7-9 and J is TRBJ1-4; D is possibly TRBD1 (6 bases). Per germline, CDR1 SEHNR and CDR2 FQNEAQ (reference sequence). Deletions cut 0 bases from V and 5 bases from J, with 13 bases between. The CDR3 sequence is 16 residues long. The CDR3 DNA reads TGTGCCAGCAGCTTAGCGTGGGGGGGCATGAATGAAAAACTGTTTTTT. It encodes CASSLAWGGMNEKLFF.

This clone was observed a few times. The CDR3 sequence: CASSQPASAGDTEAFF. The CDR3 nucleotides are TGCGCCAGCAGCCAACCCGCATCGGCAGGCGACACTGAAGCTTTCTTT. The V call is TRBV4-1, the J call TRBJ1-1, with D unclear. The CDR3 loop spans 16 amino acids. Germline CDR1 is MGHRA and CDR2 is YSYEKL. The V end was cut by 2 bases, the J end by 3 bases, with 16 bases between.

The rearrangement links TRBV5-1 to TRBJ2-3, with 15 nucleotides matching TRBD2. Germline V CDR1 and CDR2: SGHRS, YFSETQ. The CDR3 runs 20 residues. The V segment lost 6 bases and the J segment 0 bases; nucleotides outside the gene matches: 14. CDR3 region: CASTPWGLAGGFTSTDTQYF. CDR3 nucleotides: TGCGCCAGCACACCATGGGGACTAGCGGGGGGATTTACTAGCACAGATACGCAGTATTTT.

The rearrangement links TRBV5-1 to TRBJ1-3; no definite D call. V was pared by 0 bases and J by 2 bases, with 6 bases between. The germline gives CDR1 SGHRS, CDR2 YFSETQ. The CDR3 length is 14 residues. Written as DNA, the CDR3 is TGCGCCAGCAGCTTGGGGCTTACTGGAAACACCATATATTTT. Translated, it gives CASSLGLTGNTIYF.

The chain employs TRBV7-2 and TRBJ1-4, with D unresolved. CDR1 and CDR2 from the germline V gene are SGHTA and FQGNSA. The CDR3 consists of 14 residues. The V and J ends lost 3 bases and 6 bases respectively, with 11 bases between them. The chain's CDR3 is CASSFGIEDEKLFF. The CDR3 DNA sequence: TGTGCCAGCAGCTTCGGGATAGAGGATGAAAAACTGTTTTTT.

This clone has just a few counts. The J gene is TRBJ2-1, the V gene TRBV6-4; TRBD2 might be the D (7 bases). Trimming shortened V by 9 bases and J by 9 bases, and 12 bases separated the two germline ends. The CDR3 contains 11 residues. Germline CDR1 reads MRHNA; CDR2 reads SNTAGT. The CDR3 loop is CASREGGEQFF. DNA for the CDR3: TGTGCCAGTAGGGAGGGGGGTGAGCAGTTCTTC.